The T cell receptor beta chain under discussion was sequenced for a study of neurological immune-mediated disorders. V lost 0 bases to trimming and J lost 3 bases, with 25 bases between them. There are 19 residues in the CDR3. Germline V gene lookup returns CDR1 SGHRS and CDR2 YFSETQ. Study-level results: Across subjects, expanded clones had no CDR3 amino acid sequences in common, pointing to private repertoires in all groups.

Noted time point: longitudinal time-point 1 (baseline). Unsorted libraries were prepared from 2 million PBMCs held at -80 C. The cDNA was generated by 5'RACE with 10-nucleotide random UMIs. Each sequencing run yielded over 170 million TCR-beta sequences from 15-18 subjects. TCRdb ran MiXCR on the 5' RACE reads and lists one entry per CDR3 protein. The table includes 55,000 to 80,000 distinct CDR3 sequences, roughly 13% detected once. There are many counts of this clonotype. Antigen unknown. The sample comprised PBMCs. This chain links TRBV5-1 with TRBJ2-7, with D possibly TRBD1 on 5 matching bases. The origin of this receptor is a female donor with HTLV-1-associated myelopathy (HAM/TSP). The CDR3 DNA reads TGCGCCAGCAGCTTGGCATGGAGTAACAAAGGAGATAGGGGCTACGAGCAGTACTTC. It codes for CASSLAWSNKGDRGYEQYF.